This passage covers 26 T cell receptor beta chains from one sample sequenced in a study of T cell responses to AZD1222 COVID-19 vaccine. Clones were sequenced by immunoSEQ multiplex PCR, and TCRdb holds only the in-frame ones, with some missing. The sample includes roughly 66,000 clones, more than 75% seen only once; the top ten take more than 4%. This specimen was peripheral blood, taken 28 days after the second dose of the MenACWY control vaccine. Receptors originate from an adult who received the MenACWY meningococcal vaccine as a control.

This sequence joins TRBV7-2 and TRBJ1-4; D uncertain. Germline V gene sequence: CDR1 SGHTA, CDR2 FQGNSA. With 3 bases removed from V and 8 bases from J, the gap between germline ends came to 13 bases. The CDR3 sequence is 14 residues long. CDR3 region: CASSFLRQAEKLFF. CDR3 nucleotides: TGTGCCAGCAGCTTCCTGCGACAAGCCGAAAAACTGTTTTTT.

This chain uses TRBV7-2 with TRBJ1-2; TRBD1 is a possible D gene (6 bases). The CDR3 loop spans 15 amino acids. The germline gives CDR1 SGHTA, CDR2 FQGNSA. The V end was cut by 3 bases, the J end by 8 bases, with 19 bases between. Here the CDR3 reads CASSFSGAPGEGYTF. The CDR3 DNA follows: TGTGCCAGCAGCTTCTCAGGGGCCCCGGGGGAGGGCTACACCTTC.

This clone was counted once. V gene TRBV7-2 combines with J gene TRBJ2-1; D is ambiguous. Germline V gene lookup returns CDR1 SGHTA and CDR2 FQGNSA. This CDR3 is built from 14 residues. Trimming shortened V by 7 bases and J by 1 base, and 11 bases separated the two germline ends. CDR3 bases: TGTGCCAGCAAGGCGGACGCGTCCTACAATGAGCAGTTCTTC. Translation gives CASKADASYNEQFF.

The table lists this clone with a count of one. The DNA for the CDR3 is TGTGCCAGCAGTCCCCTTGGGCGACAAAGTTACTACGAGCAGTACTTC. Amino acid sequence: CASSPLGRQSYYEQYF. V and J are TRBV28 and TRBJ2-7; the D is unclear. The ends were cut back, 5 bases at V and 3 bases at J, with 20 bases in the middle. The CDR3 has 16 residues. Germline CDR1 MDHEN, CDR2 SYDVKM.

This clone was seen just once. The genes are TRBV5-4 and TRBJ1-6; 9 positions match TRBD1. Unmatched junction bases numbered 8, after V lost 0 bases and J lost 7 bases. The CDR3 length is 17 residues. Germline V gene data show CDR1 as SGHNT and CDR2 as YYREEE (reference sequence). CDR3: CASSLGVGTGLNSPLHF. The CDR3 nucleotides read TGTGCCAGCAGCTTGGGTGTGGGGACAGGGTTAAATTCACCCCTCCACTTT. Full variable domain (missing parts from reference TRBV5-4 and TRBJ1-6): ETGVTQSPTHLIKTRGQQVTLRCSSQSGHNTVSWYQQALGQGPQFIFQYYREEENGRGNFPPRFSGLQFPNYSSELNVNALELDDSALYLCASSLGVGTGLNSPLHFGNGTRLTVT.

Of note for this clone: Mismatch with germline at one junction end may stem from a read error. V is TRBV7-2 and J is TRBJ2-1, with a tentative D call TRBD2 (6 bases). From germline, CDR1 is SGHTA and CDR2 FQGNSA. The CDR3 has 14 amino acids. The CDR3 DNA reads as TGTGCCAGCAGCCTAGCGAGCGAATACAATGAGCAGTTCTTC. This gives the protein CASSLASEYNEQFF.

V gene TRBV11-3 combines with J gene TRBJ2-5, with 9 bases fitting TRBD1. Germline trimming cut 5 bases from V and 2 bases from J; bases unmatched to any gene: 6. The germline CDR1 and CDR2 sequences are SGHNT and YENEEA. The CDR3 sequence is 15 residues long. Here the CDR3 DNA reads TGTGCCAGCAGCCCGCAACAGGGGGCTCAAGAGACCCAGTACTTC. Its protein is CASSPQQGAQETQYF.

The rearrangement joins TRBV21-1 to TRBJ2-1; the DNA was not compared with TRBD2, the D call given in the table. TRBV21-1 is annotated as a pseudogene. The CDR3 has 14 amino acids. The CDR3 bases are TGTGCCAGCAGCAACGAGCTAGCGAAGGCTGAGCAGTTCTTC. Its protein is CASSNELAKAEQFF.

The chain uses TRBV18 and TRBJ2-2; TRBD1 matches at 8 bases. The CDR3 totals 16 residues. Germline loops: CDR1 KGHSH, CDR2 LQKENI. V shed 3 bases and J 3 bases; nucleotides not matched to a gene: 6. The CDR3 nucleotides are TGTGCCAGCTCACCCTACTCGGGACAGGACACCGGGGAGCTGTTTTTT. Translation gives CASSPYSGQDTGELFF.

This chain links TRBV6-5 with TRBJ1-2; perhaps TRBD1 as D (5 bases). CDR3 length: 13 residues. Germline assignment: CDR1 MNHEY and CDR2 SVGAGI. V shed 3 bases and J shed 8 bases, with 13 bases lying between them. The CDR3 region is CASSYTGFFGYTF. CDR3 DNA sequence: TGTGCCAGCAGTTATACAGGTTTTTTCGGCTACACCTTC.

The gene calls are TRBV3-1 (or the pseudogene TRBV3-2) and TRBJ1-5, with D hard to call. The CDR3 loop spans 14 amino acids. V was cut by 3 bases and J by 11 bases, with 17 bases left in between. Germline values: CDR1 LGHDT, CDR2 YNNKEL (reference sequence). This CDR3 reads CASSQRNSRSAQHF. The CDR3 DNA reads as TGTGCCAGCAGCCAGCGAAACTCCAGAAGCGCCCAGCATTTT.

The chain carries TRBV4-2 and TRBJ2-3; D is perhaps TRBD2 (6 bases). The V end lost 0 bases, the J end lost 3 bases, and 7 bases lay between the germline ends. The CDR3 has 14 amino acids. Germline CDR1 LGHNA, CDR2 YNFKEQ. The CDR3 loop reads CASSQDGSTDTQYF. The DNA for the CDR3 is TGTGCCAGCAGCCAAGACGGGAGTACAGATACGCAGTATTTT.

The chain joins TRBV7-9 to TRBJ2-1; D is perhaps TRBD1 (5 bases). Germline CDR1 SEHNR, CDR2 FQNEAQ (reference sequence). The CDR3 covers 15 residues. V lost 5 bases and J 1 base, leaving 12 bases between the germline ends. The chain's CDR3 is CASSPGRVSYNEQFF. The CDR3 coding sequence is TGTGCCAGCAGCCCGGGCAGGGTTTCCTACAATGAGCAGTTCTTC.

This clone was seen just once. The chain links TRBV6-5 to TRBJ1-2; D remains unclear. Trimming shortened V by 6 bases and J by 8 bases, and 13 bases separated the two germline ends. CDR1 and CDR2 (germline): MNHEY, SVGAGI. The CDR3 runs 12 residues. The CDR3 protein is CASRWAGRGYTF. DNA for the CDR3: TGTGCCAGCAGATGGGCGGGTCGAGGCTACACCTTC.

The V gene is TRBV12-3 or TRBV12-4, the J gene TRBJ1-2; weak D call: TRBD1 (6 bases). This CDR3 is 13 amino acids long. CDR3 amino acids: CASLRGRENGYTF. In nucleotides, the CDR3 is TGTGCATCATTAAGGGGGAGGGAGAATGGCTACACCTTC.

CDR3 DNA: TGTGCCAGCAGTGAGGACAGGGGTAGAGAAAAACTGTTTTTT. This codes for CASSEDRGREKLFF. This chain joins TRBV2 and TRBJ1-4; TRBD1 matches 9 bases. The CDR3 loop spans 14 amino acids. Germline V gene data show CDR1 as SNHLY and CDR2 as FYNNEI. Trimming took 3 bases from V and 8 from J; bases not matched to a gene: 4.

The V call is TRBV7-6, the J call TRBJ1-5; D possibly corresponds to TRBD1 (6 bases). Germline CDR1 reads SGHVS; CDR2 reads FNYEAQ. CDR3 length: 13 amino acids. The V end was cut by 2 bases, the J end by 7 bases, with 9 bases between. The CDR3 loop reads CASSLTGFQPQHF. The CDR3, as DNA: TGTGCCAGCAGCTTAACAGGGTTCCAGCCCCAGCATTTT.

The CDR3 nucleotides read TGTGCCAGCAGTTACTCGAGTAAATCGGACAGGGATGACGAGCAGTACTTC. Its translation: CASSYSSKSDRDDEQYF. The chain employs TRBV6-7 and TRBJ2-7; 8 bases match TRBD1. TRBV6-7 is an ORF, with its function uncertain. After removal of 0 bases from V and 5 bases from J, the junction contained 12 bases not matched to a gene. The CDR3 loop spans 17 amino acids.

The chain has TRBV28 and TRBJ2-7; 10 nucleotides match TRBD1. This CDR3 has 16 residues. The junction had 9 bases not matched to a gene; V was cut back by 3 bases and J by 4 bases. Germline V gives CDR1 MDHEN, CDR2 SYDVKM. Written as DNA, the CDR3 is TGTGCCAGCAGTTTGGGACGGGACAGGGGTTCTTACGAGCAGTACTTC. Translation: CASSLGRDRGSYEQYF.

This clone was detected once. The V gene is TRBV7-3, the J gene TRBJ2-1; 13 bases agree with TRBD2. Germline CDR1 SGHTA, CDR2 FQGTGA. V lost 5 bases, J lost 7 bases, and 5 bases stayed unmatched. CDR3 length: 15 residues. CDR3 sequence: CASSLGLAGINEQFF. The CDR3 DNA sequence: TGTGCCAGCAGCCTGGGACTAGCGGGGATAAATGAGCAGTTCTTC.

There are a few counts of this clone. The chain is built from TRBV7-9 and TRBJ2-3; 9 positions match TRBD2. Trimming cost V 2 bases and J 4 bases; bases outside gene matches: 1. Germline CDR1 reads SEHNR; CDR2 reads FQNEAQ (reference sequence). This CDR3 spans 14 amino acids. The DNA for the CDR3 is TGTGCCAGCAGCTTACGCGGGGGGGCAGATACGCAGTATTTT. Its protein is CASSLRGGADTQYF.

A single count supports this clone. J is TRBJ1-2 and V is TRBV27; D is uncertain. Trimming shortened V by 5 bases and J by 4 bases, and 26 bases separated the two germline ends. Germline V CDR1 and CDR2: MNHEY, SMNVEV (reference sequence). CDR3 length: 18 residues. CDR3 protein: CASSTFSDGLWGIYGYTF. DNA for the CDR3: TGTGCCAGCAGTACCTTTTCGGACGGCCTCTGGGGTATCTATGGCTACACCTTC.

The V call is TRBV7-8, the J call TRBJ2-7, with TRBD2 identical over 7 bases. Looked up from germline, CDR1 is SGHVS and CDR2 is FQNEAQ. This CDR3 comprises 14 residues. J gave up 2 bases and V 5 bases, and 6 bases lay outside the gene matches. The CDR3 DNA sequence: TGTGCCAGCAGCCTCTTGGGGGGGACCTACGAGCAGTACTTC. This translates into CASSLLGGTYEQYF.

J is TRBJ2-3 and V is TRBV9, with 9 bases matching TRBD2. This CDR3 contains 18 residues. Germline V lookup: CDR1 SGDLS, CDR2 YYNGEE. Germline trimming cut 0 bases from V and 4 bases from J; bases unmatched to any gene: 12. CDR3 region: CASSVVPLSGGGPDTQYF. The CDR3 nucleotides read TGTGCCAGCAGCGTAGTCCCCCTTAGCGGGGGAGGACCAGATACGCAGTATTTT.

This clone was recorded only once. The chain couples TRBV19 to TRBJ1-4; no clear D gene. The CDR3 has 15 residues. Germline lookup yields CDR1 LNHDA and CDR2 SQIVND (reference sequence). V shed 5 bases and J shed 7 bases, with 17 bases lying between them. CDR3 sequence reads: CASSPQAASGEKLFF. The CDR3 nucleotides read TGTGCCAGTAGTCCCCAGGCCGCATCGGGTGAAAAACTGTTTTTT.

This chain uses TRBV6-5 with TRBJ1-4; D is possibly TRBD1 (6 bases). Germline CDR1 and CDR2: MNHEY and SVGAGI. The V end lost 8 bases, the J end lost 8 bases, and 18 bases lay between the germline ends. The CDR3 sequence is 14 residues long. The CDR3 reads CASGPGGAGEKLFF. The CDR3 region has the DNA TGTGCCAGCGGCCCGGGGGGGGCGGGCGAAAAACTGTTTTTT.